The 15 T cell receptor beta chains listed next were all sequenced from one sample in a study of T cells after yellow fever vaccination. MiXCR, applied by TCRdb to the 5' RACE reads, yields one record per CDR3 protein. The sample consists of under 350,000 distinct CDR3 sequences, roughly 4.3% of them appearing once. The material sequenced was PBMCs, taken 5 days after the yellow fever booster vaccination. Receptors originate from a man aged 18-30 years who received the YFV17D yellow fever vaccine.

V usage is TRBV5-6 and J usage is TRBJ2-7, with D perhaps TRBD1 (6 bases). Germline V gene sequence: CDR1 SGHDT, CDR2 YYEEEE. This CDR3 spans 14 amino acids. V dropped 4 bases and J dropped 5 bases, with 16 bases sitting between them. CDR3 protein: CASSRYRENDEQYV. CDR3 sequence (DNA): TGTGCCAGCAGCCGATACAGGGAGAATGACGAGCAGTACGTC.

V is TRBV7-2 and J is TRBJ1-1, with TRBD1 identical over 7 bases. J lost 9 bases, V lost 5 bases, and 12 bases had no gene match. From germline, CDR1 is SGHTA and CDR2 FQGNSA. CDR3 length: 14 amino acids. The CDR3 loop is CASSRRGRGSQAFF. The CDR3, as DNA: TGTGCCAGCAGCCGCAGGGGGAGGGGAAGCCAAGCTTTCTTT.

The rearrangement uses TRBV7-9 and TRBJ1-6; perhaps TRBD1 as D (5 bases). Trimming removed 4 bases from V and 6 bases from J, with 19 bases in between. Germline-derived CDR1 and CDR2 are SEHNR and FQNEAQ (reference sequence). This CDR3 spans 17 amino acids. CDR3 bases: TGTGCCAGCAGCTCACCCGGGACCCCTGTGGGTAATTCACCCCTCCACTTT. It is translated as CASSSPGTPVGNSPLHF.

This clonotype was detected a few times. The chain uses TRBV4-1 and TRBJ2-5, with 11 positions matching TRBD2. Germline-derived CDR1 and CDR2 are MGHRA and YSYEKL. The CDR3 has 14 residues. J lost 14 bases, V lost 1 base, and 9 bases had no gene match. The CDR3 DNA follows: TGCGCCAGCAGCCAAGTCACTAGCGGGGGCCCGATCTACTTC. Translation: CASSQVTSGGPIYF.

V and J are TRBV6-6 and TRBJ1-4; no definite D call. The germline V gene has CDR1 MNHNY and CDR2 SVGAGI (reference sequence). CDR3 length: 12 amino acids. V dropped 5 bases and J dropped 10 bases, with 11 bases sitting between them. CDR3 sequence reads: CASSPTSGKLFF. DNA for the CDR3: TGTGCCAGCAGTCCGACATCGGGAAAACTGTTTTTT.

Only a few counts were recorded for this clonotype. This chain joins TRBV20-1 and TRBJ2-2, with D hard to call. Trimming took off 0 bases at V and 6 bases at J, with 11 bases between the two ends. Germline-derived CDR1 and CDR2 are DFQATT and SNEGSKA (reference sequence). The CDR3 has 14 amino acids. The chain's CDR3 is CSARDMSQPGELFF. The CDR3 DNA reads TGCAGTGCTAGAGATATGTCACAGCCCGGGGAGCTGTTTTTT.

This clonotype turned up a few times. V usage is TRBV10-3 and J usage is TRBJ2-7; tentative D call: TRBD1 (5 bases). V lost 4 bases and J 6 bases, leaving 10 bases between the germline ends. Looked up from germline, CDR1 is ENHRY and CDR2 is SYGVKD. CDR3 length: 12 amino acids. CDR3 protein: CAISGTRSEQYF. CDR3 bases: TGTGCCATCAGTGGGACAAGGTCCGAGCAGTACTTC.

The chain recombines TRBV5-6 with TRBJ2-7; TRBD1 matches at 7 bases. Germline assignment: CDR1 SGHDT and CDR2 YYEEEE. The CDR3 runs 15 residues. V lost 6 bases to trimming and J lost 5 bases; unmatched junction nucleotides: 14. The CDR3 region is CASTPADREGNEQYF. The DNA for the CDR3 is TGTGCCAGCACCCCGGCCGACAGGGAAGGAAACGAGCAGTACTTC.

The gene calls are TRBV7-9 and TRBJ1-1, with 8 bases fitting TRBD1. Germline lookup yields CDR1 SEHNR and CDR2 FQNEAQ (reference sequence). V dropped 5 bases and J dropped 0; count of bases not matched to a gene: 5. This CDR3 is built from 15 residues. The CDR3 DNA follows: TGTGCCAGCAGCCGGGACAGGACCATGAACACTGAAGCTTTCTTT. Amino acid sequence: CASSRDRTMNTEAFF.

The V call is TRBV11-2, the J call TRBJ2-2; D assignment may be TRBD1 or TRBD2 (5 bases each). The CDR3 length is 15 residues. Trimming shortened V by 2 bases and J by 4 bases, and 11 bases separated the two germline ends. The germline CDR1 and CDR2 sequences are SGHAT and FQNNGV. The CDR3 DNA reads TGTGCCAGCAGCTTAACCAGGGCGGGCACCGGGGAGCTGTTTTTT. Amino acid sequence: CASSLTRAGTGELFF.

The rearrangement links TRBV7-6 to TRBJ2-3; a weak D match, TRBD2 (6 bases). CDR3 length equals 17 residues. V lost 3 bases to trimming and J lost 0 bases, with 16 bases between them. CDR1 SGHVS and CDR2 FNYEAQ come from the germline V gene. CDR3: CASSLLGGDTSTDTQYF. The CDR3 nucleotides are TGTGCCAGCAGCTTGCTCGGCGGGGATACTAGCACAGATACGCAGTATTTT.

This clonotype has a handful of counts. The J gene is TRBJ2-5, the V gene TRBV29-1; 11 bases fit TRBD2. V lost 7 bases, J lost 3 bases, and 7 bases stayed unmatched. The germline CDR1 and CDR2 sequences are SQVTM and ANQGSEA. The CDR3 contains 14 residues. CDR3 nucleotides: TGCAGCGCCTCTAAACTAGCGGGGGAAGAGACCCAGTACTTC. The encoded protein is CSASKLAGEETQYF.

This clonotype was seen a few times. The rearrangement joins TRBV12-3 or TRBV12-4 to TRBJ2-7, with D unclear. The CDR3 is 13 residues long. Trimming shortened V by 1 base and J by 3 bases, and 7 bases separated the two germline ends. Written as DNA, the CDR3 is TGTGCCAGCAGTTTAGACTCAGGCTACGAGCAGTACGTC. Its translation: CASSLDSGYEQYV.

The chain recombines TRBV3-1 with TRBJ2-2; 8 bases match TRBD2. V shed 4 bases and J 1 base; nucleotides not matched to a gene: 2. This CDR3 is 15 amino acids long. CDR1 and CDR2 (germline): LGHDT, YNNKEL (reference sequence). The DNA of the CDR3 is TGTGCCAGCAGCCTAGCGGGGAAGAACACCGGGGAGCTGTTTTTT. This gives the protein CASSLAGKNTGELFF.

The sample holds many counts of this clonotype. The chain is built from TRBV20-1 and TRBJ2-1; D perhaps matches TRBD1 (6 bases). Germline loops: CDR1 DFQATT, CDR2 SNEGSKA (reference sequence). The ends were cut back, 5 bases at V and 5 bases at J, with 13 bases in the middle. This CDR3 comprises 13 residues. CDR3: CSAPRTAHNEQFF. DNA for the CDR3: TGCAGTGCTCCAAGGACAGCCCACAATGAGCAGTTCTTC.